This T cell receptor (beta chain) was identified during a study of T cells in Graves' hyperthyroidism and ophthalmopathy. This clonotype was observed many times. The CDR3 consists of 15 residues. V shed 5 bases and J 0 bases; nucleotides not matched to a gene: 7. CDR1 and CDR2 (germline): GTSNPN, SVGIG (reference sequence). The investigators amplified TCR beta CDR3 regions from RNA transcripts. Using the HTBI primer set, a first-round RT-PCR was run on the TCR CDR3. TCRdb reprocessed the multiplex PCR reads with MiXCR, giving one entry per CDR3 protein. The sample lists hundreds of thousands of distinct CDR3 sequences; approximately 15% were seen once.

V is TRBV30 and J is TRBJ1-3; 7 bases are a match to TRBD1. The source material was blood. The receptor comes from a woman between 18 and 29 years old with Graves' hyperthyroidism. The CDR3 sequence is CAWEGGEGSGNTIYF. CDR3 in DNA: TGTGCCTGGGAAGGGGGCGAGGGCTCTGGAAACACCATATATTTT.